This T cell receptor beta chain was sequenced for a study of the immune and genomic landscape of osteosarcoma. Study information: Diagnosis ages spanned roughly 5-81 years, median roughly 28.

The CDR3 length is 14 residues. J lost 6 bases, V lost 0 bases, and 3 bases had no gene match. The germline V gene encodes CDR1 SGHRS and CDR2 YFSETQ. General study results and limits: Compared with cold C1, the hot C3 cluster had higher, still-low clonality. About 5 repertoires, each under 100 clonotypes, were dominated by one hyperexpanded clone.

Some clones are missing from TCRdb's copy, which holds only in-frame ones; the method was immunoSEQ multiplex PCR. The table has roughly 1,100 clones, about two thirds seen once. A few counts support this clone. The target antigen is unknown. The chain recombines TRBV5-1 with TRBJ1-5; 7 bases map to TRBD1. The receptor was derived from a man aged 30 to 39 with osteosarcoma. Sequenced: primary tumor tissue from soft tissue. CDR3 in DNA: TGCGCCAGCAGCTTGGGACAGGGAGGTCAGCCCCAGCATTTT. Encoded protein: CASSLGQGGQPQHF.